This section outlines one TCR beta chain sequence together with its context. Antigen specificity is unknown. This specimen belongs to a study of identical twins. Overall study findings and caveats: Beta out-of-frame twin sharing showed a weaker excess.

The cDNA had a unique molecular identifier and a template-switch universal primer site. TCRdb re-analysed the 5' RACE reads in MiXCR, keeping a single row per CDR3 protein. The sample holds 540,000 or so distinct CDR3 sequences, under 25% seen once. Per germline, CDR1 MGHRA and CDR2 YSYEKL. J gave up 2 bases and V 4 bases, and 11 bases lay outside the gene matches. The CDR3 loop spans 16 amino acids. These data also formed part of another study, on yellow fever vaccine responses in identical twins. As that study records: The T cell response to vaccination in identical twins was reportedly partly convergent and partly personalized.

Sample: CD4+ T cells sorted from blood. The TCR sequence derives from a woman aged 18-29 years in good health. The genes are TRBV4-1 and TRBJ2-7; 7 bases map to TRBD1. This CDR3 reads CASSLNRQGFAYEQYV. The CDR3 nucleotides read TGCGCCAGCAGCCTTAACAGACAGGGTTTCGCCTACGAGCAGTACGTC.